The entry that follows covers one T cell receptor (beta chain) sequence. Antigen: not known. Noted treatment: oral pan-JAK inhibitor, 5-10 mg twice daily. Following RNA extraction, reverse transcription yielded cDNA that acted as the sequencing template. Repertoires were generated with immunoSEQ multiplex PCR, while TCRdb's copy carries only in-frame clones and drops some. Of roughly 200,000 clones in the sample, roughly 50% were seen once. This specimen comes from a study of CD8+ T cells in alopecia areata. Looking at the study overall: Tofacitinib therapy lasting 6 to 18 months was followed by 6 months off drug.

General study points: Unlike in mice, where it was clearer, TCR sharing across patients was less clear, possibly HLA-related.

The source was CD8+ T cells sorted from blood, collected at week 24, from a patient treated with tofacitinib. The source of this sequence is a human donor with alopecia areata.

CDR3 residues: CASSQQGALDTGELFF. DNA of the CDR3: TGTGCCAGCAGCCAACAGGGGGCGTTAGACACCGGGGAGCTGTTTTTT. The gene calls are TRBV4-2 and TRBJ2-2, with 8 bases aligning to TRBD1. Germline loops: CDR1 LGHNA, CDR2 YNFKEQ. The CDR3 runs to 16 residues. The junction had 5 bases not matched to a gene; V was cut back by 2 bases and J by 3 bases.